The 19 T cell receptor beta chains given below trace back to one sample, sequenced in a study of shared clonotypes between healthy human individuals (TCRdb year 2020). The library was obtained by the immunoSEQ multiplex PCR assay. TCRdb holds this immuneACCESS table with in-frame rearrangements only. Some clones are missing; in checked studies, unresolved V genes explain under half, and the rest has no known cause. The sample includes 1,100,000 or so clones, with around 78% observed a single time. 0.4% to 0.55% of the sample is taken by the ten largest. What was sequenced was memory CD4+ T cells from PBMCs. What the cell subset or site label conveys for this sample: CD45RA-negative fraction. Source of these receptors: a man aged 18 to 30 in good health. Some clones in this sample may be carry-over from other donors' samples.

The chain links TRBV11-1 to TRBJ1-1; 11 positions agree with TRBD1. CDR1 SGHAT and CDR2 FQDESV come from the germline V gene (reference sequence). The CDR3 spans 15 residues. The V segment lost 4 bases and the J segment 5 bases; nucleotides outside the gene matches: 6. The CDR3 DNA is TGTGCCAGCAGCTCAGTGGACAGGGGGCGGACTGAAGCTTTCTTT. It is translated as CASSSVDRGRTEAFF.

The chain combines TRBV6-1 with TRBJ2-7; 10 nucleotides align to TRBD2. The CDR3 is 16 residues long. With 3 bases clipped from V and 2 bases from J, the junction kept 7 bases outside the gene matches. Germline CDR1 reads MNHNS; CDR2 reads SASEGT. CDR3 in DNA: TGTGCCAGCAGTGACCGGGGACTAGCGAAAACCTACGAGCAGTACTTC. It yields the protein CASSDRGLAKTYEQYF.

The chain joins TRBV5-1 to TRBJ2-3, with 11 bases identical to TRBD2. The V gene end was trimmed by 4 bases and the J gene end by 11 bases; junction bases not matched to a gene: 15. The CDR3 loop spans 16 amino acids. CDR1 and CDR2 (germline): SGHRS, YFSETQ. The CDR3 reads CASSRLILAGDMEQYF. The CDR3 bases are TGCGCCAGCAGCCGACTGATACTAGCGGGAGACATGGAGCAGTATTTT.

The V and J genes are TRBV10-1 and TRBJ2-1; tentative D call: TRBD2 (6 bases). The germline gives CDR1 WNHNN, CDR2 SYGVQD (reference sequence). The CDR3 contains 13 residues. The CDR3 region has the DNA TGCGTTAGGGGAGGAAGGGTTCGGGGTGAGCAGTTCTTC. Translating gives CVRGGRVRGEQFF.

The chain is built from TRBV27 and TRBJ2-1; D ambiguous. Germline CDR1 and CDR2: MNHEY and SMNVEV (reference sequence). The CDR3 extends over 16 amino acids. V was trimmed by 3 bases and J by 0 bases, leaving 12 bases between them. CDR3: CASSLAPASSYNEQFF. DNA for the CDR3: TGTGCCAGCAGTTTGGCTCCTGCGAGCTCCTACAATGAGCAGTTCTTC.

V is TRBV7-2 and J is TRBJ1-3; TRBD1 matches 7 bases. Germline loops: CDR1 SGHTA, CDR2 FQGNSA. The CDR3 extends over 18 amino acids. With V trimmed by 2 bases and J by 1 base, 11 bases remained unmatched. The CDR3 protein is CASSLKTRGTVSGNTIYF. CDR3 coding DNA: TGTGCCAGCAGCTTAAAAACCAGGGGGACAGTTTCTGGAAACACCATATATTTT.

V and J are TRBV19 and TRBJ1-5; no firm D call. Germline V gives CDR1 LNHDA, CDR2 SQIVND (reference sequence). V lost 4 bases to trimming and J lost 3 bases, with 10 bases between them. The length of the CDR3 is 14 residues. The CDR3 reads CASSRAGLNQPQHF. The CDR3 bases are TGTGCCAGTAGTAGGGCGGGCCTCAATCAGCCCCAGCATTTT.

The genes are TRBV27 and TRBJ2-5; 7 nucleotides agree with TRBD2. The germline V gene has CDR1 MNHEY and CDR2 SMNVEV (reference sequence). This CDR3 is 16 amino acids long. J gave up 2 bases and V 6 bases, and 12 bases lay outside the gene matches. The chain's CDR3 is CASRPPRSGIQETQYF. The CDR3 nucleotides are TGTGCCAGCAGACCCCCAAGAAGCGGGATTCAAGAGACCCAGTACTTC.

This clone occurred a few times. This rearrangement joins TRBV4-1 to TRBJ1-4; TRBD1 might be the D (6 bases). Germline CDR1 MGHRA, CDR2 YSYEKL. CDR3 length: 16 residues. The V end was cut by 1 base, the J end by 0 bases, with 9 bases between. The CDR3 spells CASSQGTAPTNEKLFF. CDR3 sequence (DNA): TGCGCCAGCAGCCAAGGGACAGCGCCAACTAATGAAAAACTGTTTTTT.

The genes are TRBV7-3 and TRBJ1-2; the D is unclear. Trimming left V 5 bases short and J 0 bases short, with 7 bases between. This CDR3 is 13 amino acids long. Germline V gene lookup returns CDR1 SGHTA and CDR2 FQGTGA. CDR3 in DNA: TGTGCCAGCAGCCGGACCGCTAACTATGGCTACACCTTC. This codes for CASSRTANYGYTF.

V and J are TRBV5-1 and TRBJ2-1; TRBD2 matches 8 bases. Looked up from germline, CDR1 is SGHRS and CDR2 is YFSETQ. The CDR3 has 16 residues. J lost 7 bases, V lost 0 bases, and 9 bases had no gene match. The CDR3 is CASSLDPASGRNEQFF. The DNA of the CDR3 is TGCGCCAGCAGCTTGGATCCGGCCAGCGGGAGAAATGAGCAGTTCTTC.

The CDR3 here is CASSQRTGIYWDEQYF. In DNA, the CDR3 is TGTGCCAGCAGTCAAAGGACAGGGATATATTGGGACGAGCAGTACTTC. This chain links TRBV6-6 with TRBJ2-7, with 8 positions matching TRBD1. Germline V gives CDR1 MNHNY, CDR2 SVGAGI (reference sequence). With 5 bases clipped from V and 5 bases from J, the junction kept 14 bases outside the gene matches. This CDR3 has 16 residues.

This sequence joins TRBV19 and TRBJ2-7; D perhaps matches TRBD1 (6 bases). Trimming took 2 bases from V and 1 from J, leaving 15 bases between them. This CDR3 has 16 amino acids. CDR1 and CDR2 from the germline V gene are LNHDA and SQIVND (reference sequence). The CDR3 here is CASSIKGDTGSYEQYF. Here the CDR3 DNA reads TGTGCCAGTAGTATAAAGGGGGACACGGGATCCTACGAGCAGTACTTC.

The chain has TRBV28 and TRBJ2-2; 10 positions match TRBD2. CDR1 is MDHEN and CDR2 is SYDVKM in the germline V gene. The J segment lost 3 bases and the V segment lost 3 bases, leaving 10 bases of the junction unmatched. This CDR3 has 18 residues. The CDR3 is CASSFSGRASGDTGELFF. As DNA, the CDR3 is TGTGCCAGCAGTTTCAGCGGGAGGGCCTCGGGAGACACCGGGGAGCTGTTTTTT.

This sequence joins TRBV30 and TRBJ1-2; 7 bases agree with TRBD1. Trimming at V came to 0 bases and at J to 8 bases, leaving 9 bases not matched to a gene. Germline V CDR1 and CDR2: GTSNPN, SVGIG (reference sequence). The CDR3 loop spans 14 amino acids. The CDR3 loop reads CAWSVEVDREGYTF. The DNA for the CDR3 is TGTGCCTGGAGTGTAGAGGTAGACAGGGAAGGCTACACCTTC.

This chain uses TRBV28 with TRBJ2-7; D is perhaps TRBD1 (5 bases). This CDR3 is built from 14 residues. Germline CDR1 is MDHEN and CDR2 is SYDVKM. V shed 4 bases and J shed 1 base, with 11 bases lying between them. CDR3 amino acids: CASSWGRQSYEQYF. The CDR3 nucleotides read TGTGCCAGCAGTTGGGGCCGCCAGTCCTACGAGCAGTACTTC.

As DNA, the CDR3 is TGTGCCAGCAGAAAGACGGGTTCGGGTGAGCAGTACTTC. As protein: CASRKTGSGEQYF. The V call is TRBV2, the J call TRBJ2-7; no definite D call. Trimming cost V 6 bases and J 7 bases, with 16 bases left between them. CDR3 size: 13 residues. Germline CDR1 is SNHLY and CDR2 is FYNNEI.

CDR3 protein: CASSQDHRGTEAFF. DNA for the CDR3: TGCGCCAGCAGCCAAGATCACAGGGGCACTGAAGCTTTCTTT. The chain has TRBV4-3 and TRBJ1-1, with 7 bases matching TRBD1. Losses at the gene ends were 0 bases for V and 4 bases for J; bases not matched to a gene: 2. Germline values: CDR1 LGHNA, CDR2 YSLEER. This CDR3 contains 14 residues.

This chain joins TRBV18 and TRBJ2-3; D unresolved. The ends were cut back, 4 bases at V and 0 bases at J, with 11 bases in the middle. Germline loops: CDR1 KGHSH, CDR2 LQKENI. The length of the CDR3 is 15 residues. CDR3 sequence reads: CASSLYSLSTDTQYF. In DNA, the CDR3 is TGTGCCAGCTCACTGTATAGCCTTAGCACAGATACGCAGTATTTT. The full variable domain, its missing parts supplied by reference TRBV18 and TRBJ2-3, is NAGVMQNPRHLVRRRGQEARLRCSPMKGHSHVYWYRQLPEEGLKFMVYLQKENIIDESGMPKERFSAEFPKEGPSILRIQQVVRGDSAAYFCASSLYSLSTDTQYFGPGTRLTVL.